The clone carrying this T cell receptor beta chain is labeled medium-sized (0.01 to 0.1%). Its matching antigen is unknown. This beta chain is a stray read from a library made for alpha chains; its abundance is not meaningful. This specimen comes from a study of spatial heterogeneity in lung cancer. Looking at the study overall: Counts of TCR transcripts in tumor regions tracked strongly with a T cell module score that came from matched bulk RNA-seq.

Study conclusions and caveats: Expanded alpha and beta TCR counts within tumors tracked tumor mutation counts.

There are 18 residues in the CDR3. Germline V gives CDR1 SGHTA, CDR2 FQGTGA. The V gene end was trimmed by 1 base and the J gene end by 5 bases; junction bases not matched to a gene: 11. The time point denotes: sample taken at primary tumor resection. The authors sequenced whole RNA from tumor, nontumor lung or frozen PBMC without sorting. TCRdb re-derived calls from the 5' RACE reads in MiXCR, one entry per CDR3 protein. The table lists about 2,800 distinct CDR3 sequences, 11% of them singletons. This specimen consisted of lung tumor tissue, obtained at surgery. This clonotype was obtained from a male donor with early-stage non-small cell lung cancer. The rearrangement joins TRBV7-3 to TRBJ2-1; 10 bases align to TRBD2. Here the CDR3 reads CASSLRPSGSRLDNEQFF. In DNA form, the CDR3 reads TGTGCCAGCAGCTTAAGGCCTAGCGGGAGCCGATTAGACAATGAGCAGTTCTTC. The full variable domain, in which reference TRBV7-3 and TRBJ2-1 provide the parts outside the CDR3, is GAGVSQTPSNKVTEKGKYVELRCDPISGHTALYWYRQSLGQGPEFLIYFQGTGAADDSGLPNDRFFAVRPEGSVSTLKIQRTERGDSAVYLCASSLRPSGSRLDNEQFFGPGTRLTVL.